This T cell receptor beta chain was documented in a study of beta chain features in type 1 diabetes. Investigators reverse transcribed all isolated RNA, so they sequenced expressed TCRB transcripts. The repertoire was sequenced with immunoSEQ multiplex PCR; TCRdb's copy has only in-frame clones and lacks some. The table shows under 900,000 clones, with 15% to 20% occurring only once. J was trimmed by 2 bases and V by 5 bases; bases with no gene match: 3. The CDR3 is 14 residues long. The germline CDR1 and CDR2 sequences are SGHTA and FQGTGA. The sequenced sample was naive CD4+ T cells from blood. V is TRBV7-3 and J is TRBJ2-3; the match to TRBD1 covers 8 bases. The receptor comes from a woman between 18 and 30 years old in good health. CDR3 sequence (DNA): TGTGCCAGCAGCCAGACAGGGGACACAGATACGCAGTATTTT. Protein: CASSQTGDTDTQYF.